The clone carrying this T cell receptor (beta chain) occurred many times. Its antigen is undetermined. The data belong to a study of neurological immune-mediated disorders. The time point: longitudinal time-point 3. With 10-nucleotide random UMIs, 5'RACE was used to make the cDNA. Every sequencing run drew on 15-18 subjects and yielded over 170 million TCR-beta sequences. MiXCR was run by TCRdb on the 5' RACE reads, yielding one entry per CDR3 protein. The table has about 49,000 distinct CDR3 sequences, roughly 8.8% seen once. Broader study findings: The most TCR clonal expansion was seen in HTLV-1-associated myelopathy, whereas the least was seen in multiple sclerosis, below the level in healthy controls. None of the CDR3 amino acid sequences in expanded clones turned up in more than one subject, which points to private repertoires in all groups.

Germline CDR1 is DFQATT and CDR2 is SNEGSKA (reference sequence). Trimming took 2 bases from V and 4 from J, leaving 12 bases between them. CDR3 length: 14 residues. Specimen: PBMCs. This TCR was recovered from a woman between 35 and 50 years old in good health. V usage is TRBV20-1 and J usage is TRBJ2-1; D remains ambiguous. CDR3 nucleotide sequence: TGCAGTGCTAGATCCACGGAACCTTACAATGAGCAGTTCTTC. Protein product: CSARSTEPYNEQFF.